Shown below are 24 T cell receptor beta chains from a single sample sequenced in a study of OX40 agonist ivuxolimab in advanced cancers. Method: immunoSEQ multiplex PCR; TCRdb's copy keeps in-frame clones and lacks some. The sample has roughly 53,000 clones; approximately 79% are singletons. The specimen comprised CD4+ or CD8+ T cells sorted from blood, sampled in a trial of the OX40 agonist ivuxolimab. The receptors here all came from an adult with an advanced solid tumor such as melanoma, head and neck, liver or kidney cancer.

V and J are TRBV4-1 and TRBJ1-6; the match to TRBD1 covers 10 bases. CDR1 and CDR2 from the germline V gene are MGHRA and YSYEKL. J gave up 1 base and V 5 bases, and 5 bases lay outside the gene matches. The CDR3 consists of 17 residues. The CDR3 loop reads CASSDRGLLSYNSPLHF. The CDR3 DNA reads TGCGCCAGCAGCGACAGGGGGCTCTTGTCCTATAATTCACCCCTCCACTTT.

The V gene is TRBV28, the J gene TRBJ1-4; 7 positions match TRBD1. The CDR3 runs to 14 residues. J was trimmed by 10 bases and V by 6 bases; bases with no gene match: 11. CDR1 and CDR2 from the germline V gene are MDHEN and SYDVKM. The CDR3 loop is CASSYRGPRLKLFF. In DNA, the CDR3 is TGTGCCAGCAGCTACAGGGGCCCTCGCCTAAAACTGTTTTTT. The variable domain in full, completed from reference TRBV28 and TRBJ1-4, reads DVKVTQSSRYLVKRTGEKVFLECVQDMDHENMFWYRQDPGLGLRLIYFSYDVKMKEKGDIPEGYSVSREKKERFSLILESASTNQTSMYLCASSYRGPRLKLFFGSGTQLSVL.

The chain couples TRBV7-9 to TRBJ2-5; 9 nucleotides match TRBD2. V shed 5 bases and J 5 bases; nucleotides not matched to a gene: 6. This CDR3 is built from 14 residues. Germline V gene data show CDR1 as SEHNR and CDR2 as FQNEAQ (reference sequence). DNA for the CDR3: TGTGCCAGCAGCGAGCTAGCGGGGAGCGAGACCCAGTACTTC. It is translated as CASSELAGSETQYF.

The chain uses TRBV7-2 and TRBJ1-4, with D unclear. From germline, CDR1 is SGHTA and CDR2 FQGNSA. V lost 4 bases to trimming and J lost 4 bases, with 7 bases between them. This CDR3 has 13 residues. CDR3 sequence reads: CASSSDRNEKLFF. CDR3 DNA: TGTGCCAGCAGCTCCGACCGTAATGAAAAACTGTTTTTT.

The V gene is TRBV11-2, the J gene TRBJ2-7; no clear D gene. This CDR3 is built from 12 residues. Looked up from germline, CDR1 is SGHAT and CDR2 is FQNNGV. V gave up 0 bases and J gave up 7 bases, with 7 bases separating them. The CDR3 loop is CASSLDMYEQYF. The CDR3 coding sequence is TGTGCCAGCAGCTTAGACATGTATGAGCAGTACTTC.

The chain joins TRBV30 to TRBJ2-7, with D perhaps TRBD2 (6 bases). The CDR3 contains 12 residues. Trimming stripped 3 bases from V and 4 bases from J, with 10 bases between. Germline lookup yields CDR1 GTSNPN and CDR2 SVGIG (reference sequence). The CDR3 sequence is CAWRKTRYEQYF. Written as DNA, the CDR3 is TGTGCCTGGAGGAAGACTAGGTACGAGCAGTACTTC.

The chain is built from TRBV25-1 and TRBJ1-3; D remains unclear. The CDR3 is 12 amino acids. The V and J ends lost 4 bases and 4 bases respectively, with 5 bases between them. Germline-derived CDR1 and CDR2 are MGHDK and SYGVNS. CDR3 protein: CASSAWGNTIYF. The CDR3 DNA follows: TGTGCCAGCAGTGCATGGGGAAACACCATATATTTT.

This rearrangement joins TRBV9 to TRBJ2-1, with TRBD1 matching 9 bases. Trimming cost V 1 base and J 7 bases; bases outside gene matches: 6. This CDR3 has 15 amino acids. CDR1 SGDLS and CDR2 YYNGEE come from the germline V gene. CDR3 region: CASSVLTGGMNEQFF. The DNA for the CDR3 is TGTGCCAGCAGCGTATTGACAGGGGGAATGAATGAGCAGTTCTTC.

J is TRBJ2-7 and V is TRBV13; D possibly corresponds to TRBD2 (5 bases). Germline CDR1 PRHDT, CDR2 FYEKMQ (reference sequence). Trimming pared 8 bases from V and 1 base from J, leaving 9 bases between. There are 12 residues in the CDR3. CDR3 DNA: TGTGCCAGCGCCCGGGGATCCTACGAGCAGTACTTC. Translating it yields CASARGSYEQYF.

The rearrangement uses TRBV19 and TRBJ2-2; D is unclear. Trimming took 8 bases from V and 1 from J, leaving 11 bases between them. In germline, CDR1 is LNHDA, CDR2 SQIVND (reference sequence). CDR3 size: 14 residues. CDR3 amino acids: CASCLGWNTGELFF. CDR3 bases: TGTGCCAGTTGCCTGGGTTGGAACACCGGGGAGCTGTTTTTT.

The chain joins TRBV6-1 to TRBJ1-2; the D is unclear. The ends were cut back, 6 bases at V and 8 bases at J, with 22 bases in the middle. The length of the CDR3 is 15 residues. CDR1 MNHNS and CDR2 SASEGT come from the germline V gene. CDR3 DNA: TGTGCCAGCAGAAGACAAGATTTAGATTTTTTGGGCTACACCTTC. The encoded protein is CASRRQDLDFLGYTF.

The V call is TRBV5-1, the J call TRBJ2-7, with D perhaps given as TRBD1 or TRBD2 (6 bases each). CDR1 is SGHRS and CDR2 is YFSETQ in the germline V gene. V shed 7 bases and J shed 5 bases, with 19 bases lying between them. The CDR3 consists of 14 residues. The CDR3 is CASALGGLVHEQYF. CDR3 in DNA: TGCGCCAGCGCCCTAGGGGGGCTTGTCCACGAGCAGTACTTC. Combining the CDR3 with reference TRBV5-1 and TRBJ2-7 gives the whole variable domain KAGVTQTPRYLIKTRGQQVTLSCSPISGHRSVSWYQQTPGQGLQFLFEYFSETQRNKGNFPGRFSGRQFSNSRSEMNVSTLELGDSALYLCASALGGLVHEQYFGPGTRLTVT.

This clone was seen a single time. The rearrangement links TRBV11-2 to TRBJ2-2, with D maybe TRBD2 (6 bases). CDR1 and CDR2 from the germline V gene are SGHAT and FQNNGV. The CDR3 totals 16 residues. The ends were cut back, 7 bases at V and 4 bases at J, with 19 bases in the middle. As DNA, the CDR3 is TGTGCCAGCACCAACACCCTCGGGGGTGGCACCGGGGAGCTGTTTTTT. This translates into CASTNTLGGGTGELFF.

This chain uses TRBV7-2 with TRBJ1-1; D is unresolved. Trimming took off 5 bases at V and 0 bases at J, with 13 bases between the two ends. The CDR3 contains 15 residues. CDR1 SGHTA and CDR2 FQGNSA come from the germline V gene. The DNA of the CDR3 is TGTGCCAGCAGCCTGGTTTCAGCGATGAACACTGAAGCTTTCTTT. As protein: CASSLVSAMNTEAFF.

The chain carries TRBV4-1 and TRBJ2-6; 7 bases line up with TRBD1. V shed 0 bases and J 2 bases; nucleotides not matched to a gene: 7. This CDR3 contains 18 residues. Per germline, CDR1 MGHRA and CDR2 YSYEKL. The CDR3 DNA reads TGCGCCAGCAGCCAAGATCTTGAGGGGGCGGCTGGGGCCAACGTCCTGACTTTC. Protein sequence: CASSQDLEGAAGANVLTF.

The chain employs TRBV14 and TRBJ2-1, with D tentatively TRBD1 (6 bases). Germline values: CDR1 SGHDN, CDR2 FVKESK. The CDR3 is made up of 14 amino acids. With 0 bases removed from V and 14 bases from J, the gap between germline ends came to 17 bases. This CDR3 is CASSQDIRQAGEFF. CDR3 nucleotides: TGTGCCAGCAGCCAAGATATCAGGCAGGCAGGGGAGTTCTTC.

This chain uses TRBV7-9 with TRBJ1-2; D gene ambiguous. Germline CDR1 reads SEHNR; CDR2 reads FQNEAQ (reference sequence). The CDR3 consists of 13 residues. Deletions cut 5 bases from V and 7 bases from J, with 14 bases between. CDR3 nucleotide sequence: TGTGCCAGCAGCCCTTCGCGGACTTCTGGCTACACCTTC. This translates into CASSPSRTSGYTF.

This chain joins TRBV7-2 and TRBJ2-1; D unresolved. V shed 0 bases and J shed 4 bases, with 7 bases lying between them. This CDR3 has 14 residues. CDR1 SGHTA and CDR2 FQGNSA come from the germline V gene. The CDR3 loop is CASSLARRYNEQFF. For the CDR3, the DNA is TGTGCCAGCAGCTTAGCGAGGCGTTACAATGAGCAGTTCTTC. The full variable domain, completed using reference TRBV7-2 and TRBJ2-1, is GAGVSQSPSNKVTEKGKDVELRCDPISGHTALYWYRQSLGQGLEFLIYFQGNSAPDKSGLPSDRFSAERTGGSVSTLTIQRTQQEDSAVYLCASSLARRYNEQFFGPGTRLTVL.

The chain couples TRBV7-2 to TRBJ2-5; TRBD2 matches at 7 bases. The CDR3 is made up of 14 amino acids. The V gene's germline CDR1 is SGHTA and CDR2 FQGNSA. V lost 1 base, J lost 5 bases, and 4 bases stayed unmatched. The CDR3 nucleotides read TGTGCCAGCAGCTTAGAGCGGGGCTGGGAGACCCAGTACTTC. Protein product: CASSLERGWETQYF.

The chain combines TRBV10-3 with TRBJ1-5; D perhaps matches TRBD1 (5 bases). The CDR3 is 15 residues long. The V end lost 0 bases, the J end lost 10 bases, and 16 bases lay between the germline ends. CDR1 is ENHRY and CDR2 is SYGVKD in the germline V gene. The CDR3 is CAISESQPQQGPQHF. The CDR3 DNA reads as TGTGCCATCAGTGAGTCGCAGCCCCAGCAGGGACCCCAGCATTTT.

V gene TRBV18 combines with J gene TRBJ1-2, with unresolved D. The CDR3 has 13 residues. CDR1 KGHSH and CDR2 LQKENI come from the germline V gene. The V and J ends lost 4 bases and 1 base respectively, with 7 bases between them. CDR3 sequence: CASSRGNNYGYTF. The CDR3 DNA sequence: TGTGCCAGCTCACGAGGGAATAACTATGGCTACACCTTC.

This chain links TRBV14 with TRBJ2-3, with D possibly matching TRBD2 (6 bases). This CDR3 spans 15 amino acids. V was cut by 8 bases and J by 6 bases, with 21 bases left in between. The germline V gene has CDR1 SGHDN and CDR2 FVKESK. The CDR3 DNA follows: TGTGCCAGCGCCCAGAATGGACTTGGGGGGGATACGCAGTATTTT. Translating it yields CASAQNGLGGDTQYF.

The CDR3 region is CASSRGGAPGETQYF. DNA for the CDR3: TGTGCCAGCAGCCGGGGGGGGGCGCCGGGAGAGACCCAGTACTTC. This chain links TRBV7-7 with TRBJ2-5; the match to TRBD2 covers 8 bases. CDR1 is SSHAT and CDR2 is FNYEAQ in the germline V gene (reference sequence). The CDR3 runs to 15 residues. Trimming at V came to 5 bases and at J to 4 bases, leaving 9 bases not matched to a gene.

V and J are TRBV7-9 and TRBJ1-2; D is uncertain. This CDR3 spans 17 amino acids. Germline loops: CDR1 SEHNR, CDR2 FQNEAQ (reference sequence). V shed 3 bases and J shed 2 bases, with 19 bases lying between them. The CDR3 sequence is CASSFRPRIPKNYGYTF. CDR3 coding DNA: TGTGCCAGCAGCTTCCGCCCCAGGATACCAAAGAACTATGGCTACACCTTC.